This T cell receptor (beta chain) was captured by sequencing in a study of OX40 agonist ivuxolimab in advanced cancers. About the research overall: Earlier treatment with anti-PD-1, anti-PD-L1 or anti-CTLA-4 was permitted, and about 40% had received some.

A single count supports this clone. Sequencing used immunoSEQ multiplex PCR; TCRdb keeps in-frame clones, though not all of them. The sample consists of 44,000 or so clones, more than 70% of them appearing once. Trimming left V 2 bases short and J 2 bases short, with 19 bases between. Per the germline V gene, CDR1 is MDHEN and CDR2 is SYDVKM. The length of the CDR3 is 18 residues. This sequence was found in an adult with an advanced solid tumor such as melanoma, head and neck, liver or kidney cancer. The V and J genes are TRBV28 and TRBJ1-5; D remains unclear. This material consisted of CD4+ or CD8+ T cells sorted from blood, taken in a trial of the OX40 agonist ivuxolimab. The CDR3, as DNA: TGTGCCAGCAGTTTAGCTTTCTTTGATTGGGGAGGCAATCAGCCCCAGCATTTT. Its translation: CASSLAFFDWGGNQPQHF.